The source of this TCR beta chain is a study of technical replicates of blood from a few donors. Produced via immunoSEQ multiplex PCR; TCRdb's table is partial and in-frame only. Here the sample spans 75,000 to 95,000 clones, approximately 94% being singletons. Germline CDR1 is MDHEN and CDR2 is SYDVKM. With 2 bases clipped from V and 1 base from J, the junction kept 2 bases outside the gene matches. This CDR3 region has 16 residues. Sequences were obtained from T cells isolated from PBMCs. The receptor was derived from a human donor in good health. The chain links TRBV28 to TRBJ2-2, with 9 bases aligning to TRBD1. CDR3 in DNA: TGTGCCAGCAGTTTACCGGGACAGGGGAACACCGGGGAGCTGTTTTTT. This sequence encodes CASSLPGQGNTGELFF.